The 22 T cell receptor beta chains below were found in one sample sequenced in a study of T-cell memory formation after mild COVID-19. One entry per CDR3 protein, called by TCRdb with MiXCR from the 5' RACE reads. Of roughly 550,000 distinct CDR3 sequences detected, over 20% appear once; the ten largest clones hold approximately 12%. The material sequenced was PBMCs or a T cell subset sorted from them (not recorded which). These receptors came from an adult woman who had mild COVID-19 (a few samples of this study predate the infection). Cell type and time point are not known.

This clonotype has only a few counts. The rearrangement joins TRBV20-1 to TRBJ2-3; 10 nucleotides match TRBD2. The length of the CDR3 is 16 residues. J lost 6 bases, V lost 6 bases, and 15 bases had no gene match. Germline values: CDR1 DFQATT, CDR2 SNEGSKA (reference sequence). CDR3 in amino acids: CSATQQSGRAFDTQYF. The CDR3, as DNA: TGCAGTGCGACCCAGCAAAGCGGGAGGGCCTTCGATACGCAGTATTTT.

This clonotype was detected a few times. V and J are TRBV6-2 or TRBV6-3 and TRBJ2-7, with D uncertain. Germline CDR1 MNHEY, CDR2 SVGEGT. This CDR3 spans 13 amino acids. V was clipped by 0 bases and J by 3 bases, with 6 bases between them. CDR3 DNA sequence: TGTGCCAGCAGTTACTCGATTGGCTACGAGCAGTACTTC. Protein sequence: CASSYSIGYEQYF.

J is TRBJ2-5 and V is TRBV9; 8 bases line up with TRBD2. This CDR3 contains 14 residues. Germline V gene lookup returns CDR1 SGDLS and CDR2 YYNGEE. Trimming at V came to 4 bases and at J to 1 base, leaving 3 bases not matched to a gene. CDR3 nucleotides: TGTGCCAGCAGCCAAGGGACTAGCCAAGAGACCCAGTACTTC. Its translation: CASSQGTSQETQYF.

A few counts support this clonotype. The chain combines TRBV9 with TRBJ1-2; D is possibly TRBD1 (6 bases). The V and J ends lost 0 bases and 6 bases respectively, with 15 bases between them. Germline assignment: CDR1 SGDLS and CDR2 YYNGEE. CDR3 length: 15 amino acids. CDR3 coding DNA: TGTGCCAGCAGCGTAGGACCTACAGGGAGCCATGGCTACACCTTC. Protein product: CASSVGPTGSHGYTF. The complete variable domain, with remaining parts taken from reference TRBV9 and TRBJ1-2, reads DSGVTQTPKHLITATGQRVTLRCSPRSGDLSVYWYQQSLDQGLQFLIQYYNGEERAKGNILERFSAQQFPDLHSELNLSSLELGDSALYFCASSVGPTGSHGYTFGSGTRLTVV.

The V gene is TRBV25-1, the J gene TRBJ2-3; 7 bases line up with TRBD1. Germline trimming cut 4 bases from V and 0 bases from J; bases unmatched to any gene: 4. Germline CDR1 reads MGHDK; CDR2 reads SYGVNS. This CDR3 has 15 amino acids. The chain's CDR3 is CASSGKQGSTDTQYF. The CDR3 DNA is TGTGCCAGCAGTGGAAAACAGGGGAGCACAGATACGCAGTATTTT.

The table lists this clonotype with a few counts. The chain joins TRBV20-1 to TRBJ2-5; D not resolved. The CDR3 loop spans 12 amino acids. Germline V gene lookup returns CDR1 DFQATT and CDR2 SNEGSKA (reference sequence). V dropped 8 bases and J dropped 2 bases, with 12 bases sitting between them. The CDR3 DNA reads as TGCAGTTTCCTTGGGCCTCAAGAGACCCAGTACTTC. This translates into CSFLGPQETQYF.

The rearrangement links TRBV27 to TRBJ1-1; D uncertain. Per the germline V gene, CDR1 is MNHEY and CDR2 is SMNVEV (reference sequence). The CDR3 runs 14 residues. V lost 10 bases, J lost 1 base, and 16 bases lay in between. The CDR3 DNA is TGTGCCACCCAAGATGGAGGTGGGAACACTGAAGCTTTCTTT. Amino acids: CATQDGGGNTEAFF.

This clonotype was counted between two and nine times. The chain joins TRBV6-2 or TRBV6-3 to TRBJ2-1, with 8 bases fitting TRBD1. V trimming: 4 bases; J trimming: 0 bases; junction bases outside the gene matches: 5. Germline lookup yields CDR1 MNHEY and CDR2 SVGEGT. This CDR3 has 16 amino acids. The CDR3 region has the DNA TGTGCCAGCAGTTTTAGGGGACAGGACTCCTACAATGAGCAGTTCTTC. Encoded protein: CASSFRGQDSYNEQFF.

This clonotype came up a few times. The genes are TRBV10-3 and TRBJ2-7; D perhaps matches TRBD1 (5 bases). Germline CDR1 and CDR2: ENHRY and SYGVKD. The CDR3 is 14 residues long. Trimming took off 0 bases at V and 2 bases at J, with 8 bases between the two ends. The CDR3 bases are TGTGCCATCAGTGAGTCCTCAGGGCCCTACGAGCAGTACTTC. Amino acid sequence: CAISESSGPYEQYF.

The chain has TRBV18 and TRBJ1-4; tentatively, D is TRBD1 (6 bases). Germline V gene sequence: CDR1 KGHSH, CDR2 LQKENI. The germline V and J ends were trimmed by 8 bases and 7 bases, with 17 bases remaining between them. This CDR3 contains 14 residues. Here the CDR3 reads CASPWTATGEKLFF. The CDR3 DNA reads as TGTGCCAGCCCATGGACAGCCACGGGTGAAAAACTGTTTTTT.

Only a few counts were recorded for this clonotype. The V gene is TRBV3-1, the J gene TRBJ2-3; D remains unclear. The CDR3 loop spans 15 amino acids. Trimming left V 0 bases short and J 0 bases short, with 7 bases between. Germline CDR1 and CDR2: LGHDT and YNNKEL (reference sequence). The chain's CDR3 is CASSQDTVSTDTQYF. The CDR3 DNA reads TGTGCCAGCAGCCAAGATACAGTCAGCACAGATACGCAGTATTTT.

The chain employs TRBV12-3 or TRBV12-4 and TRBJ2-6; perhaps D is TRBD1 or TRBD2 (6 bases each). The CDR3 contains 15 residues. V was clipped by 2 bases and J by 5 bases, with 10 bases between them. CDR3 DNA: TGTGCCAGCAGTTTAAGGGGGGCGCGGGCCAACGTCCTGACTTTC. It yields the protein CASSLRGARANVLTF.

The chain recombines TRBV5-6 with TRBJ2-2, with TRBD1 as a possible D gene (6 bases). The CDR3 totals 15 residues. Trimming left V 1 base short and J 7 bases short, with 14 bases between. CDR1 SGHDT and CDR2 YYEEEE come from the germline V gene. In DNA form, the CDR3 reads TGTGCCAGCAGCTTGCTGGCGACAGGAGGCGGGGAGCTGTTTTTT. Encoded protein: CASSLLATGGGELFF.

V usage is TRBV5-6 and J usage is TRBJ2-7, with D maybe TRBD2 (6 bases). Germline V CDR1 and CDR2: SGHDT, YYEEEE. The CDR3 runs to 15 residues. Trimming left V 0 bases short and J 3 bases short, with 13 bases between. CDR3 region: CASSLAGRGNYEQYF. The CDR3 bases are TGTGCCAGCAGCTTGGCCGGCCGGGGGAACTACGAGCAGTACTTC.

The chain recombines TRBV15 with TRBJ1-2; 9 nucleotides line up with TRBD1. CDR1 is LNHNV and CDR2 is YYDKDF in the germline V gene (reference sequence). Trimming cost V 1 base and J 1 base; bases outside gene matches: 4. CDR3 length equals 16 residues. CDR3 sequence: CATSRVGTGSNYGYTF. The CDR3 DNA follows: TGTGCCACCAGCAGAGTAGGGACAGGGAGTAACTATGGCTACACCTTC.

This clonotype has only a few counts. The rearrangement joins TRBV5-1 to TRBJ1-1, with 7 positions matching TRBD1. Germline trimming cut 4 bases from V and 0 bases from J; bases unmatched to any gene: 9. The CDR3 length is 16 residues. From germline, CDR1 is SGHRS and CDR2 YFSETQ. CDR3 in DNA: TGCGCCAGCAGCGGCAGGGGGAACCTAATGAACACTGAAGCTTTCTTT. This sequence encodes CASSGRGNLMNTEAFF. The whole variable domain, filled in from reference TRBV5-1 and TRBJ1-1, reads KAGVTQTPRYLIKTRGQQVTLSCSPISGHRSVSWYQQTPGQGLQFLFEYFSETQRNKGNFPGRFSGRQFSNSRSEMNVSTLELGDSALYLCASSGRGNLMNTEAFFGQGTRLTVV.

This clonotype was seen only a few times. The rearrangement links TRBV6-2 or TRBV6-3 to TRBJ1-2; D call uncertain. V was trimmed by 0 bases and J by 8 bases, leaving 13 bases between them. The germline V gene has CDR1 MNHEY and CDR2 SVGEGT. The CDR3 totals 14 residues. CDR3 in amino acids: CASSYSMGQRGYTF. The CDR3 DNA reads TGTGCCAGCAGTTACTCGATGGGTCAGCGAGGCTACACCTTC.

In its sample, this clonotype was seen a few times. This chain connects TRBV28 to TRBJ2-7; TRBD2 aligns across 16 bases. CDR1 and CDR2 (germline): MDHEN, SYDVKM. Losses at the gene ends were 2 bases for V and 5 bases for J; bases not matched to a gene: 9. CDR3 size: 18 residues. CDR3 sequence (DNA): TGTGCCAGCAGTTTACAAAGGGGGACTAGCGGGAGGGCGAACGAGCAGTACTTC. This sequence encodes CASSLQRGTSGRANEQYF.

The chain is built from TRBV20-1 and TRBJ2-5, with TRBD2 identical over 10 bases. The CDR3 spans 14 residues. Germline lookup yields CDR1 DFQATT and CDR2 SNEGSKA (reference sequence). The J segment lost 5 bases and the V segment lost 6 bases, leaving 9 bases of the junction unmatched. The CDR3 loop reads CSAALAGVGETQYF. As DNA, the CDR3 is TGCAGTGCGGCGCTAGCGGGAGTTGGGGAGACCCAGTACTTC.

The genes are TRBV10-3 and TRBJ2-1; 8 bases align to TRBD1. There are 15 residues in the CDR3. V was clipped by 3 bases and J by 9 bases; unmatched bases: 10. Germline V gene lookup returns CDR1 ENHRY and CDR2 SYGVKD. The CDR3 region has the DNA TGTGCCATCAGTGACTCAGGGCAGGGGGCGATTGAGCAGTTCTTC. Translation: CAISDSGQGAIEQFF.

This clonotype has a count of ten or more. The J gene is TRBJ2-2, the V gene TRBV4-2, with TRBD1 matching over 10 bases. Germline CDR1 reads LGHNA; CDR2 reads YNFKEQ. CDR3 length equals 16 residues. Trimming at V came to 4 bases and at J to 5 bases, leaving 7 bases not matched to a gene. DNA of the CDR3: TGTGCCAGCAGCCGCGACAGGGGGCTACAAACCGGGGAGCTGTTTTTT. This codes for CASSRDRGLQTGELFF.

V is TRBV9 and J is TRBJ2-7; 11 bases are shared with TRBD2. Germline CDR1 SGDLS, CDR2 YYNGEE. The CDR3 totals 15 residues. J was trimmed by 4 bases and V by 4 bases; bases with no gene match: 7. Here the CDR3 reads CASSSTSSGGYEQYF. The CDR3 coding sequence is TGTGCCAGCAGCTCCACTTCTAGCGGGGGGTACGAGCAGTACTTC.